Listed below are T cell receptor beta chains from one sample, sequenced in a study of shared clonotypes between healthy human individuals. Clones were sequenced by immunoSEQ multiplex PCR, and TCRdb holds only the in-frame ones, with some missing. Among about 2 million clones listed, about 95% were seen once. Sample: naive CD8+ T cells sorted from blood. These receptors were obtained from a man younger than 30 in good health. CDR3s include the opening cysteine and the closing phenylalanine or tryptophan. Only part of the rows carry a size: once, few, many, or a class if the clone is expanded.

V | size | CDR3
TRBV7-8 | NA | CASSPSGTLNYGYTF
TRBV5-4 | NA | CASSLMDNYEQYF
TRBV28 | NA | CASSFFRDSYEQYF
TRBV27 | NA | CASSSTAGTGQFF
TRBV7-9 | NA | CASSKTGGGNQETQYF
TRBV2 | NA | CASSVVRDSSYYGYTF
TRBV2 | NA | CASSGDWGGTEQYF
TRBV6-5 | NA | CASSGDGGSLQYF
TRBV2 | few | CASSGRAGPPYEQYF
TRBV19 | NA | CASRARESLLNEQFF
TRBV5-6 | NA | CASSFSPLGGYTF
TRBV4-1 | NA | CASSHEGFPRAGGYTF
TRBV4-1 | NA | CASSQEFGTFRGYGYTF
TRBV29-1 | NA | CSVGEQELVQYF
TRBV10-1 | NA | CASRKKGGVGSYEQYF
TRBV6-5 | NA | CASSLGTGGSYEQYF
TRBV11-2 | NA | CASSLDGTSGSTDTQYF
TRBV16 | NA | CASSHLGYEQYF
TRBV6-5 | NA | CASSQTGGPNEKLFF
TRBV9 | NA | CASSGGLPYNEQFF
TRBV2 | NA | CASSESGGLLTEAFF
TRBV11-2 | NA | CASRLGGLTDTQYF
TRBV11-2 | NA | CASSLGLAGGYNEQFF
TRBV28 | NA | CASSSWAGTYEQYF
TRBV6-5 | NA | CASSLTGSSAEEQYF
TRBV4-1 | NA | CASSLALGPLDNSPLHF
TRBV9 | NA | CASSAPLGGNEQYF
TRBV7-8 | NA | CATGTSSYNEQFF
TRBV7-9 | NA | CASSSVGTGYYEQYF
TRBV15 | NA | CATSRELPYEQYF
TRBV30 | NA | CALNRGSEAFF
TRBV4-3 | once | CASSQVRLGQGIFANEKLFF
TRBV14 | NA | CASSQGLAGGPRDEQFF
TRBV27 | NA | CASSLLGVGELFF
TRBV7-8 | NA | CASSSVSRYSYYEQYF
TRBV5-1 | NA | CASSLAEVDRGLEKLFF
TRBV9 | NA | CASSGGTSATDTQYF
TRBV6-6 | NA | CASSSSGLNTGELFF
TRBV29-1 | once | CSVFHPQETQYF
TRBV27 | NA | CASMDTGGGYQPQHF
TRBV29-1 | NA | CSVEDPRTSGIIGEQYF
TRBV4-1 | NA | CASSQVRTSGSFEQYF
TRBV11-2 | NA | CASSHPGDEQFF